This TCR beta chain was identified in a study of OX40 agonist ivuxolimab in advanced cancers. Data came from immunoSEQ multiplex PCR; TCRdb stores just in-frame clones and leaves some out. The sample records about 26,000 clones, around nine tenths being singletons. This clone was found a few times. This clonotype was obtained from an adult with an advanced solid tumor such as melanoma, head and neck, liver or kidney cancer. The starting material was CD4+ or CD8+ T cells sorted from blood, obtained in a trial of the OX40 agonist ivuxolimab.

The CDR3 nucleotides are TGTGCCAGCAGCTTTGTACGGGACCCCTACGAGCAGTACTTC. Its protein product is CASSFVRDPYEQYF. The chain links TRBV13 to TRBJ2-7; D is possibly TRBD1 or TRBD2 (5 bases each). The CDR3 has 14 amino acids. Germline V CDR1 and CDR2: PRHDT, FYEKMQ (reference sequence). Trimming removed 3 bases at V and 2 bases at J, with 11 bases between.